A selection of T cell receptor beta chains follows, all from one sample in a study of cytomegalovirus exposure and HLA in healthy donors. TCRdb's copy holds only in-frame clones and misses some; the assay was immunoSEQ multiplex PCR. The table includes roughly 110,000 clones, around 80% detected once. Sequenced: PBMCs. These receptors were collected from a man younger than 45 in good health and CMV-seropositive. CDR3s include the opening cysteine and the closing phenylalanine or tryptophan. The order of the fields is clone size, J gene, CDR3 length, V gene, D gene, CDR3 protein, CDR3 DNA. D genes are given only for firm matches. The size entry is marked missing in some rows and otherwise reads once, few, many or a size class.

clone_size: -
j_call: TRBJ2-5
cdr3_length: 14
v_call: TRBV6-6
d_call: -
cdr3_aa: CASSYAAFQETQYF
cdr3_nt: TGTGCCAGCAGTTACGCGGCTTTCCAAGAGACCCAGTACTTC

clone_size: -
j_call: TRBJ2-2
cdr3_length: 18
v_call: TRBV23-1
d_call: TRBD1
cdr3_aa: CASSHSTTYDRGTGELFF
cdr3_nt: TGCGCCAGCAGTCATTCGACCACTTATGACAGGGGGACCGGGGAGCTGTTTTTT

clone_size: -
j_call: TRBJ2-1
cdr3_length: 12
v_call: TRBV27
d_call: -
cdr3_aa: CASSKPGSWQFF
cdr3_nt: TGTGCCAGCAGTAAACCCGGGAGTTGGCAGTTCTTC

clone_size: -
j_call: TRBJ1-2
cdr3_length: 14
v_call: TRBV5-1
d_call: -
cdr3_aa: CASSLPGVGYGYTF
cdr3_nt: TGCGCCAGCAGCTTGCCAGGGGTCGGCTATGGCTACACCTTC

clone_size: -
j_call: TRBJ1-5
cdr3_length: 14
v_call: TRBV5-6
d_call: -
cdr3_aa: CASQSRGWGQPQHF
cdr3_nt: TGTGCCAGCCAGAGCAGGGGCTGGGGGCAGCCCCAGCATTTT

clone_size: once
j_call: TRBJ2-6
cdr3_length: 14
v_call: TRBV4-2
d_call: -
cdr3_aa: CASSQEGRANVLTF
cdr3_nt: TGTGCCAGCAGCCAAGAGGGGCGGGCCAACGTCCTGACTTTC

clone_size: -
j_call: TRBJ2-1
cdr3_length: 14
v_call: TRBV14
d_call: TRBD2
cdr3_aa: CASSQPSGYNEQFF
cdr3_nt: TGTGCCAGCAGCCAACCTAGCGGATACAATGAGCAGTTCTTC

clone_size: once
j_call: TRBJ2-2
cdr3_length: 17
v_call: TRBV11-2
d_call: TRBD2
cdr3_aa: CASSLYRTSGSTGELFF
cdr3_nt: TGTGCCAGCAGCTTGTATAGGACTAGCGGGAGCACCGGGGAGCTGTTTTTT

clone_size: -
j_call: TRBJ1-2
cdr3_length: 15
v_call: TRBV4-2
d_call: -
cdr3_aa: CASSQERRFRLGYTF
cdr3_nt: TGTGCCAGCAGCCAAGAGAGGAGGTTCAGGCTTGGCTACACCTTC

clone_size: -
j_call: TRBJ2-4
cdr3_length: 16
v_call: TRBV7-2
d_call: TRBD2
cdr3_aa: CASSSAGTSERNIQYF
cdr3_nt: TGTGCCAGCAGCTCAGCCGGGACTAGCGAGCGAAACATTCAGTACTTC

clone_size: -
j_call: TRBJ2-7
cdr3_length: 15
v_call: TRBV11-2
d_call: TRBD1
cdr3_aa: CASSDAPGQVHEQYF
cdr3_nt: TGTGCCAGCAGCGATGCCCCGGGACAGGTCCACGAGCAGTACTTC

clone_size: few
j_call: TRBJ1-1
cdr3_length: 17
v_call: TRBV6-1
d_call: TRBD1
cdr3_aa: CASSGRTGRYANTEAFF
cdr3_nt: TGTGCCAGCAGTGGGCGGACAGGGCGTTACGCGAACACTGAAGCTTTCTTT